One sample yielded the 25 T cell receptor beta chains listed below, sequenced in a study of CD8 T cells in Susac syndrome. RNA, at 0.5 to 1 ug, was reverse transcribed with random hexamers. TCRdb reprocessed the immunoSEQ multiplex PCR reads with MiXCR, giving one entry per CDR3 protein. Of some 180,000 distinct CDR3 sequences listed, approximately 95% are singletons. Sequenced: CD4+ T cells from PBMCs. The source is a human donor in good health.

This rearrangement joins TRBV28 to TRBJ2-7; D unclear. Germline CDR1 MDHEN, CDR2 SYDVKM. The CDR3 has 15 amino acids. The V and J ends lost 6 bases and 6 bases respectively, with 21 bases between them. CDR3 sequence: CASRQLAGFRSEQYF. The CDR3 DNA reads as TGTGCCAGCAGACAACTTGCCGGGTTCCGGAGCGAGCAGTACTTC.

This sequence joins TRBV30 and TRBJ2-1; possibly TRBD1 for D (6 bases). Germline CDR1 is GTSNPN and CDR2 is SVGIG (reference sequence). V was clipped by 3 bases and J by 5 bases, with 11 bases between them. The CDR3 runs 13 residues. The CDR3 DNA reads TGTGCCTGGAGCTGGGACACTAACAATGAGCAGTTCTTC. Translating gives CAWSWDTNNEQFF.

The rearrangement joins TRBV4-3 to TRBJ2-7, with D perhaps TRBD2 (5 bases). Germline V gene sequence: CDR1 LGHNA, CDR2 YSLEER. The ends were cut back, 0 bases at V and 4 bases at J, with 10 bases in the middle. CDR3 length equals 14 residues. The CDR3 is CASSQDRGEYEQYF. For the CDR3, the DNA is TGCGCCAGCAGCCAAGATCGGGGAGAATACGAGCAGTACTTC.

The DNA of the CDR3 is TGTGCCAGCAGCTTACCCGTTGGGCCCCAGCATTTT. It encodes CASSLPVGPQHF. J is TRBJ1-5 and V is TRBV7-2; D call uncertain. Trimming removed 2 bases from V and 9 bases from J, with 8 bases in between. The CDR3 length is 12 residues. The germline V gene has CDR1 SGHTA and CDR2 FQGNSA.

V gene TRBV27 combines with J gene TRBJ1-4; perhaps TRBD1 as D (5 bases). Trimming took 5 bases from V and 0 from J, leaving 7 bases between them. The CDR3 has 14 amino acids. Germline CDR1 and CDR2: MNHEY and SMNVEV (reference sequence). This CDR3 reads CASSPTATNEKLFF. CDR3 bases: TGTGCCAGCAGTCCGACAGCAACTAATGAAAAACTGTTTTTT. Full variable domain (rest looked up from reference TRBV27 and TRBJ1-4): EAQVTQNPRYLITVTGKKLTVTCSQNMNHEYMSWYRQDPGLGLRQIYYSMNVEVTDKGDVPEGYKVSRKEKRNFPLILESPSPNQTSLYFCASSPTATNEKLFFGSGTQLSVL.

The CDR3: CASSSQGAYEQYF. DNA for the CDR3: TGCGCCAGCAGTTCACAGGGCGCCTACGAGCAGTACTTC. The chain recombines TRBV5-1 with TRBJ2-7, with D possibly being TRBD1 (6 bases). The V end was cut by 5 bases, the J end by 2 bases, with 11 bases between. Germline V gene lookup returns CDR1 SGHRS and CDR2 YFSETQ. The CDR3 consists of 13 residues. Supplemented by reference TRBV5-1 and TRBJ2-7, the full variable domain reads KAGVTQTPRYLIKTRGQQVTLSCSPISGHRSVSWYQQTPGQGLQFLFEYFSETQRNKGNFPGRFSGRQFSNSRSEMNVSTLELGDSALYLCASSSQGAYEQYFGPGTRLTVT.

CDR3 amino acids: CASSFSGVNGYTF. Written as DNA, the CDR3 is TGTGCCAGCAGTTTTTCAGGGGTCAATGGCTACACCTTC. The chain combines TRBV28 with TRBJ1-2, with TRBD1 as a possible D gene (6 bases). Trimming shortened V by 3 bases and J by 6 bases, and 11 bases separated the two germline ends. Germline lookup yields CDR1 MDHEN and CDR2 SYDVKM. This CDR3 comprises 13 residues.

The chain is built from TRBV7-2 and TRBJ2-5; 8 bases are a match to TRBD2. From germline, CDR1 is SGHTA and CDR2 FQGNSA. V gave up 3 bases and J gave up 5 bases; unmatched junction bases: 8. There are 15 residues in the CDR3. Written as DNA, the CDR3 is TGTGCCAGCAGCTTGGAGGGACTAGAAGGGGAGACCCAGTACTTC. Residues: CASSLEGLEGETQYF.

This clonotype was seen a few times. V is TRBV29-1 and J is TRBJ2-7; TRBD2 aligns across 8 bases. From germline, CDR1 is SQVTM and CDR2 ANQGSEA. The CDR3 spans 15 residues. V lost 4 bases, J lost 1 base, and 9 bases stayed unmatched. This CDR3 reads CSVALQLAVSYEQYF. The CDR3 DNA is TGCAGCGTTGCCCTGCAACTAGCGGTTTCCTACGAGCAGTACTTC.

The J gene is TRBJ1-2, the V gene TRBV28; D gene uncertain. Germline assignment: CDR1 MDHEN and CDR2 SYDVKM. The CDR3 consists of 13 residues. The ends were cut back, 6 bases at V and 3 bases at J, with 11 bases in the middle. CDR3 nucleotides: TGTGCCAGCAGCGTTGGCCCCGACTATGGCTACACCTTC. It translates to CASSVGPDYGYTF.

This chain connects TRBV24-1 to TRBJ2-3; 8 bases map to TRBD1. Germline values: CDR1 KGHDR, CDR2 SFDVKD. V dropped 7 bases and J dropped 4; count of bases not matched to a gene: 0. This CDR3 contains 12 residues. The CDR3 nucleotides are TGTGCCACCAGGGACAGGGCAGATACGCAGTATTTT. This codes for CATRDRADTQYF.

This chain joins TRBV14 and TRBJ2-1; no definite D call. Germline V gives CDR1 SGHDN, CDR2 FVKESK. The length of the CDR3 is 13 residues. V shed 3 bases and J shed 9 bases, with 12 bases lying between them. The CDR3, as DNA: TGTGCCAGCAGCCAGAACTACTGGGCTGAGCAGTTCTTC. Protein sequence: CASSQNYWAEQFF.

The chain combines TRBV15 with TRBJ2-2; D not certain. V gave up 0 bases and J gave up 6 bases, with 5 bases separating them. CDR3 length: 13 amino acids. CDR1 and CDR2 from the germline V gene are LNHNV and YYDKDF (reference sequence). The DNA for the CDR3 is TGTGCCACCAGCAGAGAGGTGGCCGGGGAGCTGTTTTTT. Its protein product is CATSREVAGELFF.

The chain has TRBV24-1 and TRBJ2-1; D not certain. Germline V gives CDR1 KGHDR, CDR2 SFDVKD. The CDR3 contains 16 residues. V lost 1 base and J 0 bases, leaving 9 bases between the germline ends. The CDR3 spells CATSDLSASSYNEQFF. CDR3 DNA sequence: TGTGCCACCAGTGATTTATCCGCGAGCTCCTACAATGAGCAGTTCTTC.

The rearrangement uses TRBV12-3 or TRBV12-4 and TRBJ2-3; 10 bases map to TRBD1. The CDR3 contains 15 residues. V trimming: 6 bases; J trimming: 8 bases; junction bases outside the gene matches: 11. The CDR3 sequence is CASRPGQGRHGTQYF. The DNA of the CDR3 is TGTGCCAGCAGGCCGGGACAGGGGCGTCACGGTACGCAGTATTTT.

The chain is built from TRBV20-1 and TRBJ2-7; the D gene could be TRBD1 or TRBD2 (6 bases each). The CDR3 has 14 amino acids. The germline V and J ends were trimmed by 6 bases and 3 bases, with 18 bases remaining between them. Germline CDR1 reads DFQATT; CDR2 reads SNEGSKA (reference sequence). Here the CDR3 reads CSAVGASVNYEQYF. CDR3 bases: TGCAGTGCCGTGGGGGCTAGCGTGAACTACGAGCAGTACTTC.

The chain links TRBV5-1 to TRBJ2-7; 8 nucleotides match TRBD1. Germline lookup yields CDR1 SGHRS and CDR2 YFSETQ. V shed 4 bases and J 7 bases; nucleotides not matched to a gene: 16. The CDR3 is made up of 16 amino acids. DNA of the CDR3: TGCGCCAGCAGCATGAGGCCGGGACAGGTCGGGGAGGAGCAGTACTTC. Translating it yields CASSMRPGQVGEEQYF. The entire variable domain, with the rest obtained from reference TRBV5-1 and TRBJ2-7, is as follows: KAGVTQTPRYLIKTRGQQVTLSCSPISGHRSVSWYQQTPGQGLQFLFEYFSETQRNKGNFPGRFSGRQFSNSRSEMNVSTLELGDSALYLCASSMRPGQVGEEQYFGPGTRLTVT.

The V call is TRBV9, the J call TRBJ2-7, with 8 nucleotides matching TRBD2. From germline, CDR1 is SGDLS and CDR2 YYNGEE. This CDR3 has 14 residues. With V trimmed by 4 bases and J by 2 bases, 5 bases remained unmatched. CDR3 nucleotides: TGTGCCAGCAGCCCCCGCGGGGGGACCTACGAGCAGTACTTC. Translated: CASSPRGGTYEQYF.

This chain links TRBV4-3 with TRBJ2-1; TRBD2 matches 12 bases. The CDR3 length is 15 residues. V lost 3 bases and J lost 9; bases outside the gene matches: 6. Germline V gives CDR1 LGHNA, CDR2 YSLEER. The CDR3 DNA reads TGCGCCAGCAGCCACCCGACTAGCGGGAGAGGTGAGCAGTTCTTC. It specifies CASSHPTSGRGEQFF.

V and J are TRBV20-1 and TRBJ2-1; D may be TRBD2 (6 bases). CDR1 is DFQATT and CDR2 is SNEGSKA in the germline V gene (reference sequence). The ends were cut back, 3 bases at V and 4 bases at J, with 13 bases in the middle. The CDR3 consists of 14 residues. The CDR3 bases are TGCAGTGCTAGGCCACTAAGCGGGTACAATGAGCAGTTCTTC. It yields the protein CSARPLSGYNEQFF.

The rearrangement joins TRBV12-3 or TRBV12-4 to TRBJ1-2; tentative D call: TRBD1 (6 bases). V shed 3 bases and J shed 3 bases, with 14 bases lying between them. This CDR3 contains 15 residues. The DNA of the CDR3 is TGTGCCAGCAGTTTCACAGGGCTTGGTGACTATGGCTACACCTTC. Protein: CASSFTGLGDYGYTF.

The rearrangement uses TRBV3-1 and TRBJ2-1, with 7 bases identical to TRBD2. The V gene end was trimmed by 5 bases and the J gene end by 3 bases; junction bases not matched to a gene: 4. The germline gives CDR1 LGHDT, CDR2 YNNKEL (reference sequence). The CDR3 contains 14 residues. Here the CDR3 reads CASSLPGGYNEQFF. As DNA, the CDR3 is TGTGCCAGCAGCTTACCGGGAGGCTACAATGAGCAGTTCTTC.

CDR3 nucleotides: TGTGCCAGCAGTGATTCGGGGGAGACCCAGTACTTC. Translation gives CASSDSGETQYF. V is TRBV2 and J is TRBJ2-5; TRBD2 is a possible D gene (5 bases). CDR3 size: 12 residues. CDR1 and CDR2 (germline): SNHLY, FYNNEI. V dropped 3 bases and J dropped 5 bases, with 7 bases sitting between them. Drawing the rest from reference TRBV2 and TRBJ2-5, the complete variable domain is EPEVTQTPSHQVTQMGQEVILRCVPISNHLYFYWYRQILGQKVEFLVSFYNNEISEKSEIFDDQFSVERPDGSNFTLKIRSTKLEDSAMYFCASSDSGETQYFGPGTRLLVL.

The chain combines TRBV29-1 with TRBJ2-7, with D unresolved. This CDR3 has 13 residues. Germline values: CDR1 SQVTM, CDR2 ANQGSEA. Trimming cost V 0 bases and J 5 bases, with 11 bases left between them. This chain's CDR3 is CSVEEGSLDEQYF. The CDR3 nucleotides are TGCAGCGTTGAAGAAGGAAGCCTCGACGAGCAGTACTTC.

The rearrangement uses TRBV20-1 and TRBJ1-5; D call uncertain. Germline V gene sequence: CDR1 DFQATT, CDR2 SNEGSKA (reference sequence). Trimming took off 2 bases at V and 4 bases at J, with 9 bases between the two ends. There are 13 residues in the CDR3. The CDR3 DNA is TGCAGTGCTAGATTCGGGTGGAATCAGCCCCAGCATTTT. As protein: CSARFGWNQPQHF.